A selection of T cell receptor beta chains follows, all from one sample in a study of a mutant IDH1 vaccine in newly diagnosed glioma. The method was immunoSEQ multiplex PCR; TCRdb's version includes in-frame clones alone and lacks a portion of them. The data contain tens of thousands of clones, about three quarters of them singletons. The antigens these receptors bind are not known. Sample: PBMCs, taken from a glioma patient whose treatment included an IDH1 peptide vaccine. Receptors were obtained from a middle-aged woman with glioma. Some clones in this sample may be carry-over from other donors' samples. The CDR3 runs from the conserved cysteine through the conserved F or W. Each record gives: D gene, clone size, V gene, J gene, CDR3 protein, CDR3 DNA. A D gene is named only where the DNA matches it firmly. The size entry is marked missing in some rows and otherwise reads once, few, many or a size class.

d_call: NA
clone_size: once
v_call: TRBV10-2
j_call: TRBJ2-1
cdr3_aa: CASSQDFYNEQFF
cdr3_nt: TGCGCCAGCAGTCAGGACTTCTACAATGAGCAGTTCTTC

d_call: TRBD2
clone_size: NA
v_call: TRBV27
j_call: TRBJ2-7
cdr3_aa: CASTPRAGVSYEQYF
cdr3_nt: TGTGCCAGCACCCCTCGGGCGGGGGTCTCCTACGAGCAGTACTTC

d_call: NA
clone_size: NA
v_call: TRBV7-7
j_call: TRBJ1-1
cdr3_aa: CASSPLSKLNTEAFF
cdr3_nt: TGTGCTAGCAGCCCTCTTTCTAAGTTGAACACTGAAGCTTTCTTT

d_call: NA
clone_size: NA
v_call: TRBV30
j_call: TRBJ2-5
cdr3_aa: CAWGGQETQYF
cdr3_nt: TGTGCCTGGGGCGGCCAAGAGACCCAGTACTTC

d_call: NA
clone_size: NA
v_call: TRBV19
j_call: TRBJ1-5
cdr3_aa: CASSSFKGRGGYQPQHF
cdr3_nt: TGTGCCAGTAGTTCCTTCAAGGGTCGGGGAGGGTACCAGCCCCAGCATTTT

d_call: NA
clone_size: NA
v_call: TRBV2
j_call: TRBJ2-1
cdr3_aa: CASRDIMGSLYNEQFF
cdr3_nt: TGTGCCAGCAGGGACATAATGGGGTCCCTATACAATGAGCAGTTCTTC

d_call: NA
clone_size: NA
v_call: TRBV6-6
j_call: TRBJ2-3
cdr3_aa: CASSPTSRLGTDTQYF
cdr3_nt: TGTGCCAGCAGTCCCACAAGCCGGCTGGGTACAGATACGCAGTATTTT

d_call: NA
clone_size: NA
v_call: TRBV12-5
j_call: TRBJ2-7
cdr3_aa: CASGPGRRPYEQYF
cdr3_nt: TGTGCTAGTGGTCCGGGACGTCGCCCCTACGAGCAGTACTTC

d_call: TRBD1
clone_size: NA
v_call: TRBV7-9
j_call: TRBJ2-7
cdr3_aa: CASSSRDRVPYEQYF
cdr3_nt: TGTGCCAGCAGCTCCCGGGACAGGGTCCCCTACGAGCAGTACTTC

d_call: TRBD1
clone_size: NA
v_call: TRBV30
j_call: TRBJ1-6
cdr3_aa: CAWSGTGRDSPLHF
cdr3_nt: TGTGCCTGGAGCGGGACAGGTCGGGATTCACCCCTCCACTTT

d_call: NA
clone_size: NA
v_call: TRBV7-2
j_call: TRBJ2-1
cdr3_aa: CASSLGPGYNEQFF
cdr3_nt: TGTGCCAGCAGCTTAGGCCCGGGGTACAATGAGCAGTTCTTC

d_call: NA
clone_size: NA
v_call: TRBV5-1
j_call: TRBJ2-3
cdr3_aa: CASSLVRGPSPGTDTQYF
cdr3_nt: TGCGCCAGCAGCTTGGTTCGGGGGCCCTCCCCGGGGACAGATACGCAGTATTTT

d_call: NA
clone_size: NA
v_call: TRBV7-9
j_call: TRBJ2-7
cdr3_aa: CASSLRQPHVYEQYF
cdr3_nt: TGTGCCAGCAGCTTACGACAGCCCCACGTATACGAGCAGTACTTC

d_call: NA
clone_size: few
v_call: TRBV9
j_call: TRBJ1-6
cdr3_aa: CASSVGDNSPLHF
cdr3_nt: TGTGCCAGCAGCGTCGGAGATAATTCACCCCTCCACTTT

d_call: TRBD2
clone_size: NA
v_call: TRBV13
j_call: TRBJ2-1
cdr3_aa: CASSPERGSNEQFF
cdr3_nt: TGTGCCAGCAGCCCCGAGCGGGGAAGCAATGAGCAGTTCTTC

d_call: NA
clone_size: NA
v_call: TRBV19
j_call: TRBJ1-5
cdr3_aa: CASAGRGLGNQPQHF
cdr3_nt: TGTGCCAGTGCTGGGAGGGGCCTTGGCAATCAGCCCCAGCATTTT

d_call: NA
clone_size: NA
v_call: TRBV27
j_call: TRBJ1-1
cdr3_aa: CASSLSVNTEAFF
cdr3_nt: TGTGCCAGCAGTTTATCGGTAAACACTGAAGCTTTCTTT

d_call: NA
clone_size: once
v_call: TRBV7-7
j_call: TRBJ2-2
cdr3_aa: CASSPSRRGTGELFF
cdr3_nt: TGTGCTAGCAGCCCCAGTCGTCGTGGCACCGGGGAGCTGTTTTTT

d_call: TRBD2
clone_size: NA
v_call: TRBV10-2
j_call: TRBJ2-3
cdr3_aa: CARSGGVTDTQYF
cdr3_nt: TGCGCTCGAAGCGGGGGGGTCACAGATACGCAGTATTTT

d_call: NA
clone_size: once
v_call: TRBV7-6
j_call: TRBJ2-5
cdr3_aa: CASSLIARTKETQYF
cdr3_nt: TGTGCCAGCAGCTTAATCGCACGAACGAAAGAGACCCAGTACTTC

d_call: TRBD1
clone_size: NA
v_call: TRBV6-5
j_call: TRBJ1-2
cdr3_aa: CASSLDRADYGYTF
cdr3_nt: TGTGCCAGCAGCCTGGACAGGGCAGACTATGGCTACACCTTC

d_call: TRBD2
clone_size: NA
v_call: TRBV2
j_call: TRBJ2-7
cdr3_aa: CASSGGRGGSYEQYF
cdr3_nt: TGTGCCAGCAGTGGTGGACGGGGGGGCTCCTACGAGCAGTACTTC

d_call: NA
clone_size: NA
v_call: TRBV7-6
j_call: TRBJ2-2
cdr3_aa: CASSLVREAGELFF
cdr3_nt: TGTGCCAGCAGCTTAGTCAGGGAGGCCGGGGAGCTGTTTTTT

d_call: NA
clone_size: NA
v_call: TRBV5-6
j_call: TRBJ1-2
cdr3_aa: CASNSGQRGYTF
cdr3_nt: TGTGCCAGCAACTCAGGGCAGCGGGGCTACACCTTC

d_call: NA
clone_size: NA
v_call: TRBV5-1
j_call: TRBJ2-1
cdr3_aa: CASCTGKSSYNEQFF
cdr3_nt: TGCGCCAGCTGTACCGGGAAAAGCTCCTACAATGAGCAGTTCTTC

d_call: NA
clone_size: NA
v_call: TRBV27
j_call: TRBJ2-2
cdr3_aa: CATLQRNSFPNTGELFF
cdr3_nt: TGTGCCACCCTACAGAGGAACAGTTTCCCGAACACCGGGGAGCTGTTTTTT

d_call: NA
clone_size: NA
v_call: TRBV6-1
j_call: TRBJ1-2
cdr3_aa: CASSEAGGGANYGYTF
cdr3_nt: TGTGCCAGCAGTGAAGCAGGGGGGGGTGCTAACTATGGCTACACCTTC

d_call: TRBD2
clone_size: NA
v_call: TRBV7-9
j_call: TRBJ2-3
cdr3_aa: CASGWTSGGVAADTQYF
cdr3_nt: TGTGCCAGCGGTTGGACTAGCGGGGGGGTCGCCGCAGATACGCAGTATTTT

d_call: TRBD1
clone_size: NA
v_call: TRBV6-1
j_call: TRBJ2-7
cdr3_aa: CASWTGVDEQYF
cdr3_nt: TGTGCCAGCTGGACAGGGGTGGACGAGCAGTACTTC

d_call: NA
clone_size: NA
v_call: TRBV6-4
j_call: TRBJ2-1
cdr3_aa: CASSASDTLDYNEQFF
cdr3_nt: TGTGCCAGCAGTGCCTCGGACACCCTTGACTACAATGAGCAGTTCTTC

d_call: TRBD1
clone_size: NA
v_call: TRBV30
j_call: TRBJ2-6
cdr3_aa: CAWSAGQAGANVLTF
cdr3_nt: TGTGCCTGGAGCGCAGGACAGGCTGGGGCCAACGTCCTGACTTTC

d_call: NA
clone_size: NA
v_call: TRBV7-3
j_call: TRBJ2-1
cdr3_aa: CASSLMSRATSSYNEQFF
cdr3_nt: TGTGCCAGCAGCTTAATGTCCAGGGCTACCAGTTCCTACAATGAGCAGTTCTTC

d_call: NA
clone_size: NA
v_call: TRBV5-6
j_call: TRBJ1-1
cdr3_aa: CASSLSGGEAFF
cdr3_nt: TGTGCCAGCAGCTTGTCCGGGGGAGAAGCTTTCTTT

d_call: NA
clone_size: NA
v_call: TRBV11-3
j_call: TRBJ2-1
cdr3_aa: CASSPLGETTYNEQFF
cdr3_nt: TGTGCCAGCAGCCCCCTGGGGGAGACAACCTACAATGAGCAGTTCTTC

d_call: NA
clone_size: NA
v_call: TRBV5-1
j_call: TRBJ2-7
cdr3_aa: CASSLGRDSRSSYEQYF
cdr3_nt: TGCGCCAGCAGCTTGGGCAGGGACTCCCGGAGCTCCTACGAGCAGTACTTC

d_call: NA
clone_size: once
v_call: TRBV9
j_call: TRBJ2-3
cdr3_aa: CASSEGVRADTQYF
cdr3_nt: TGTGCCAGCAGCGAGGGGGTTCGGGCAGATACGCAGTATTTT

d_call: NA
clone_size: NA
v_call: TRBV11-2
j_call: TRBJ2-3
cdr3_aa: CASSLLDQQDTQYF
cdr3_nt: TGTGCCAGCAGCTTACTGGACCAACAGGATACGCAGTATTTT

d_call: TRBD1
clone_size: NA
v_call: TRBV7-8
j_call: TRBJ1-2
cdr3_aa: CASSLTDRNYGYTF
cdr3_nt: TGTGCCAGCAGCTTAACGGACAGGAACTATGGCTACACCTTC

d_call: NA
clone_size: NA
v_call: TRBV19
j_call: TRBJ1-1
cdr3_aa: CASRTIGGRWTEAFF
cdr3_nt: TGTGCCAGTAGGACTATTGGGGGCAGATGGACTGAAGCTTTCTTT

d_call: NA
clone_size: few
v_call: TRBV27
j_call: TRBJ1-2
cdr3_aa: CASSITGLGYGYTF
cdr3_nt: TGTGCCAGCAGCATCACAGGGCTCGGCTATGGCTACACCTTC

d_call: NA
clone_size: NA
v_call: TRBV9
j_call: TRBJ2-1
cdr3_aa: CASSVGGGGHNEQFF
cdr3_nt: TGTGCCAGCAGCGTAGGAGGAGGGGGGCACAATGAGCAGTTCTTC

d_call: NA
clone_size: NA
v_call: TRBV7-9
j_call: TRBJ2-7
cdr3_aa: CASSRGAAELSYEQYF
cdr3_nt: TGTGCCAGCAGCCGTGGGGCGGCCGAACTCTCCTACGAGCAGTACTTC

d_call: NA
clone_size: NA
v_call: TRBV7-8
j_call: TRBJ2-1
cdr3_aa: CASSFSYNEQFF
cdr3_nt: TGTGCCAGCAGCTTCTCTTACAATGAGCAGTTCTTC

d_call: NA
clone_size: few
v_call: TRBV6-5
j_call: TRBJ1-5
cdr3_aa: CASSYSGTRQPQHF
cdr3_nt: TGTGCCAGCAGTTATTCCGGGACACGTCAGCCCCAGCATTTT

d_call: NA
clone_size: NA
v_call: TRBV5-1
j_call: TRBJ2-4
cdr3_aa: CASSQRQGANIQYF
cdr3_nt: TGCGCCAGCAGCCAACGGCAGGGCGCAAACATTCAGTACTTC

d_call: NA
clone_size: NA
v_call: TRBV18
j_call: TRBJ1-4
cdr3_aa: CASSLPGSREKLFF
cdr3_nt: TGTGCCAGCTCACTCCCGGGCTCCCGGGAAAAACTGTTTTTT